Below are 3 T cell receptor beta chains sequenced from a single sample in a study of blood T cells in healthy people across ages. A sample-barcoded 5' primer and a J-beta primer mix were used in a second PCR of about 7 to 12 cycles. TCRdb fed the 5' RACE reads into MiXCR, producing one record per CDR3 protein. The top ten hold roughly 12% of the sample, which has 650,000 or so distinct CDR3 sequences, 52% seen once. Sequencing was carried out using blood. The receptors were gathered from a woman of 80 years or more in good health.

The chain couples TRBV5-1 to TRBJ2-3; no reliable D call. CDR1 SGHRS and CDR2 YFSETQ come from the germline V gene. The CDR3 contains 16 residues. Trimming left V 0 bases short and J 1 base short, with 12 bases between. CDR3 in amino acids: CASSLEGRWGTDTQYF. Here the CDR3 DNA reads TGCGCCAGCAGCTTGGAAGGACGGTGGGGCACAGATACGCAGTATTTT. The whole variable domain, filled in from reference TRBV5-1 and TRBJ2-3, reads KAGVTQTPRYLIKTRGQQVTLSCSPISGHRSVSWYQQTPGQGLQFLFEYFSETQRNKGNFPGRFSGRQFSNSRSEMNVSTLELGDSALYLCASSLEGRWGTDTQYFGPGTRLTVL.

This clonotype has more than one count but fewer than ten. V usage is TRBV7-3 and J usage is TRBJ2-5; D may be TRBD1 or TRBD2 (5 bases each). Trimming removed 2 bases at V and 5 bases at J, with 9 bases between. CDR3 length: 13 residues. The germline V gene has CDR1 SGHTA and CDR2 FQGTGA. This CDR3 is CASSLGGWETQYF. The CDR3 DNA sequence: TGTGCCAGCAGCTTAGGGGGTTGGGAGACCCAGTACTTC.

V gene TRBV4-3 combines with J gene TRBJ2-3, with D uncertain. The CDR3 is 16 amino acids. Per germline, CDR1 LGHNA and CDR2 YSLEER. Trimming took 0 bases from V and 1 from J, leaving 11 bases between them. This CDR3 reads CASSQDRAFGTDTQYF. The CDR3 DNA reads as TGCGCCAGCAGCCAAGATCGGGCGTTTGGCACAGATACGCAGTATTTT.